The sequence of this T cell receptor (beta chain) was determined in a study of blood T cell repertoires in COVID-19. Sequenced by immunoSEQ multiplex PCR; TCRdb stores in-frame clones only, minus some. The sample lists some 390,000 clones; over 75% were seen once. The clonotype originates from a woman aged 55-69 years with COVID-19, enrolled during active disease. Material for sequencing was peripheral blood.

The CDR3 reads CASSSGRTDTQYF. The CDR3 DNA is TGTGCCAGCAGTTCCGGTCGCACAGATACGCAGTATTTT. The chain is built from TRBV25-1 and TRBJ2-3; D is uncertain. Germline loops: CDR1 MGHDK, CDR2 SYGVNS. V lost 5 bases, J lost 1 base, and 7 bases lay in between. There are 13 residues in the CDR3.